This is a list of T cell receptor beta chains from one sample in a study of T cell repertoires in cytomegalovirus infection. For these TCRs, the target antigens are not known. TCRdb called the reads again in MiXCR, with one record for every CDR3 protein. This sample has about 310,000 distinct CDR3 sequences, with approximately 25% found just once. This sample comprised cultured PBMCs, obtained from culture after CMV antigen stimulation. The receptor source for this set is a human donor in good health (CMV status not recorded). Some clones in this sample may be carry-over from other donors' samples. Both conserved end residues are part of each CDR3. Each record gives: J gene, V gene, CDR3 protein.

>TRBJ2-1|TRBV5-4
CASRATPNGMYNEQFF
>TRBJ1-2|TRBV14
CASSQGGRVYGYTF
>TRBJ2-3|TRBV7-2
CASSFFSSGTDTQYF
>TRBJ2-5|TRBV13
CASSLMGEETQYF
>TRBJ1-1|TRBV19
CASSTLLGETGAFF
>TRBJ2-2|TRBV5-1
CASSRNRGSNTGELFF
>TRBJ2-7|TRBV10-3
CAIRDSTYEQYF
>TRBJ2-2|TRBV28
CATRDRGTGELFF
>TRBJ2-1|TRBV7-2
CASSRDRGWGNEQFF
>TRBJ1-6|TRBV7-8
CASSLGPPNSPLHF
>TRBJ2-7|TRBV29-1
CSVDGTGGYEQYF
>TRBJ2-1|TRBV19
CASSPLGAGLYNEQFF
>TRBJ2-1|TRBV6-8
CASSYVSEHPNNEQFF
>TRBJ2-1|TRBV20-1
CSADQGLAADNEQFF
>TRBJ1-2|TRBV28
CASSLPGQVNYGYTF
>TRBJ1-2|TRBV5-6
CASSLYGDRANYGYTF
>TRBJ2-3|TRBV15
CATSRGPDRADTQYF
>TRBJ2-1|TRBV5-4
CASSLGAGAIGNEQFF